This passage covers 6 T cell receptor beta chains from one sample sequenced in a study of blood T cell repertoires in COVID-19. TCRdb's copy holds only in-frame clones and misses some; the assay was immunoSEQ multiplex PCR. The sample carries over 150,000 clones, around 87% recorded once. The sequencing sample was made of peripheral blood. These receptors all come from a woman older than 75 with COVID-19, enrolled during active disease.

This chain joins TRBV2 and TRBJ2-1; 10 bases match TRBD2. The germline V gene has CDR1 SNHLY and CDR2 FYNNEI. The CDR3 is made up of 16 amino acids. V dropped 1 base and J dropped 7; count of bases not matched to a gene: 7. The CDR3 loop is CASSEDLAGDVNEQFF. The CDR3 region has the DNA TGTGCCAGCAGTGAAGACCTAGCGGGAGACGTGAATGAGCAGTTCTTC.

Only a few counts were recorded for this clone. V is TRBV5-4 and J is TRBJ2-5, with 13 bases that match TRBD2. V dropped 3 bases and J dropped 4; count of bases not matched to a gene: 6. Germline V lookup: CDR1 SGHNT, CDR2 YYREEE (reference sequence). The CDR3 is made up of 16 amino acids. CDR3 sequence (DNA): TGTGCCAGCAGCTCTTGGACTAGCGGGAGCCGAGAGACCCAGTACTTC. Protein: CASSSWTSGSRETQYF.

V is TRBV5-1 and J is TRBJ1-4; 7 bases match TRBD1. There are 14 residues in the CDR3. Germline V gene data show CDR1 as SGHRS and CDR2 as YFSETQ. The ends lost 0 bases at V and 7 bases at J; junction bases unmatched: 3. The CDR3 sequence: CASSLGDSAEKLFF. The CDR3 DNA follows: TGCGCCAGCAGCTTGGGGGACAGTGCTGAAAAACTGTTTTTT.

This sequence joins TRBV28 and TRBJ2-7; 10 bases map to TRBD2. J lost 0 bases, V lost 6 bases, and 5 bases had no gene match. This CDR3 is built from 15 residues. Germline CDR1 is MDHEN and CDR2 is SYDVKM. Written as DNA, the CDR3 is TGTGCCAGCAGCCCCTGGACTAGCGGCTCCTACGAGCAGTACTTC. Translation gives CASSPWTSGSYEQYF.

This sequence joins TRBV28 and TRBJ2-1, with 11 bases identical to TRBD2. Germline assignment: CDR1 MDHEN and CDR2 SYDVKM. J gave up 7 bases and V 3 bases, and 14 bases lay outside the gene matches. This CDR3 region has 18 residues. CDR3 in amino acids: CASSFGSWALAGGNEQFF. CDR3 nucleotide sequence: TGTGCCAGCAGTTTTGGGTCATGGGCGCTAGCGGGAGGAAATGAGCAGTTCTTC. Filled out from reference TRBV28 and TRBJ2-1, the complete variable domain reads DVKVTQSSRYLVKRTGEKVFLECVQDMDHENMFWYRQDPGLGLRLIYFSYDVKMKEKGDIPEGYSVSREKKERFSLILESASTNQTSMYLCASSFGSWALAGGNEQFFGPGTRLTVL.

This chain links TRBV5-6 with TRBJ2-4; D is unclear. The germline V gene encodes CDR1 SGHDT and CDR2 YYEEEE. The CDR3 sequence is 13 residues long. Between the trimmed V and J ends, which lost 0 bases and 7 bases, there was a span of 8 bases. The CDR3 DNA reads as TGTGCCAGCAGCTTGGAGGCAGCGAACATTCAGTACTTC. Protein product: CASSLEAANIQYF.